Here is one T cell receptor (beta chain) with its context. In the authors' methods: Using reference gene primer amplification, nucleated cell counts were estimated. Assay used: immunoSEQ multiplex PCR; TCRdb lists only in-frame clones, some missing. Clone size and V and J calls were adopted from that table, with D and trimming inferred from the DNA. Of about 140,000 clones in the sample, roughly 91% were seen once. This sample was included in a study of blood T cell repertoires in COVID-19. About the study: From the United States, Italy and Spain came samples of acute and convalescent COVID-19. From T cells, B-cell-depleted T cells, or PBMCs came the material, which was cDNA or gDNA.

Germline CDR1 reads MDHEN; CDR2 reads SYDVKM. The CDR3 spans 16 residues. Trimming shortened V by 3 bases and J by 0 bases, and 12 bases separated the two germline ends. The J gene is TRBJ1-3, the V gene TRBV28; D not resolved. Sequencing was performed on peripheral blood. This TCR came from a man between 60 and 70 years old with active or convalescent COVID-19. Written as DNA, the CDR3 is TGTGCCAGCAGTTTGGCGGGGTCCCTCTCTGGAAACACCATATATTTT. It yields the protein CASSLAGSLSGNTIYF.